This T cell receptor (beta chain) was found in a study of T-cell reconstitution after alpha-beta-depleted transplantation in children. Study results and caveats: Some patients showed high day-60 TCRbeta diversity, which derived from surviving recipient T cells and thymic progenitors. Once a year had passed after transplant, T-cell counts and diversity came mostly from newly produced T cells.

About this clonotype: Its antigen is still unknown.

CDR1 and CDR2 from the germline V gene are SQVTM and ANQGSEA. The CDR3 is 13 residues long. Trimming stripped 3 bases from V and 4 bases from J, with 12 bases between. As it was prepared, the TCRbeta library received unique molecular identifiers. TCRdb processed the PCR reads anew with MiXCR; each CDR3 protein has one entry. The sample records about 980,000 distinct CDR3 sequences, about 30% being singletons. The sample consisted of PBMCs, mostly from graft donor cells, taken 360 days after TCRalphabeta/CD19-depleted stem cell transplant. The chain employs TRBV29-1 and TRBJ1-2, with D unresolved. The clonotype comes from a boy younger than two who had a stem cell transplant for SCID, so the T cells may come from the graft donor. The CDR3 here is CSVDFGRGYGYTF. The CDR3 DNA reads as TGCAGCGTTGATTTCGGTCGGGGCTATGGCTACACCTTC.